This T cell receptor beta chain was identified in a study of blood T cell repertoires in COVID-19. Study-wide background: PBMCs, B-cell-depleted T cells, or T cells were the source of the cDNA or gDNA that made up the material.

The CDR3 consists of 16 residues. Germline V lookup: CDR1 SEHNR, CDR2 FQNEAQ (reference sequence). V shed 6 bases and J shed 2 bases, with 17 bases lying between them. Source study methods: Estimates of nucleated cell counts were drawn from the amplification of reference gene primers. Sequencing used immunoSEQ multiplex PCR; TCRdb keeps in-frame clones, though not all of them. The V and J calls and the clone size are those of that table, but D and trimming were determined from the DNA. The table shows 250,000 or so clones, with 70% to 90% occurring only once. The J gene is TRBJ2-1, the V gene TRBV7-9, with a possible D match to TRBD2 (6 bases). Material for sequencing was peripheral blood. The clonotype was recovered from a man aged 18 to 29 with active or convalescent COVID-19. CDR3 residues: CASSTLATQTYNEQFF. The DNA for the CDR3 is TGTGCCAGCAGTACCCTAGCGACCCAGACCTACAATGAGCAGTTCTTC.